This T cell receptor beta chain was profiled in a study of blood T cell repertoires in COVID-19. The overall study: The samples span acute and convalescent COVID-19 from the United States, Italy and Spain. T cells, B-cell-depleted T cells, or PBMCs provided the cDNA or gDNA that served as material.

Unmatched junction bases numbered 8, after V lost 4 bases and J lost 7 bases. Germline V gene data show CDR1 as SGHNT and CDR2 as YENEEA. The CDR3 is 15 residues long. In the authors' methods: Cell counts per sample came from amplifying reference gene primers. Sequenced by immunoSEQ multiplex PCR; TCRdb stores in-frame clones only, minus some. The V and J calls and the clone size are those of that table, but D and trimming were determined from the DNA. In the table there are roughly 18,000 clones, about 86% of which are singletons. This clone was recorded once. The chain uses TRBV11-3 and TRBJ2-2, with 8 bases aligning to TRBD2. Sequenced material: peripheral blood. The TCR was taken from a man between 65 and 79 years old with acute or convalescent COVID-19. For the CDR3, the DNA is TGTGCCAGCAGCTACAGAGCGGGAGTGGGCGGGGAGCTGTTTTTT. Amino acids: CASSYRAGVGGELFF.